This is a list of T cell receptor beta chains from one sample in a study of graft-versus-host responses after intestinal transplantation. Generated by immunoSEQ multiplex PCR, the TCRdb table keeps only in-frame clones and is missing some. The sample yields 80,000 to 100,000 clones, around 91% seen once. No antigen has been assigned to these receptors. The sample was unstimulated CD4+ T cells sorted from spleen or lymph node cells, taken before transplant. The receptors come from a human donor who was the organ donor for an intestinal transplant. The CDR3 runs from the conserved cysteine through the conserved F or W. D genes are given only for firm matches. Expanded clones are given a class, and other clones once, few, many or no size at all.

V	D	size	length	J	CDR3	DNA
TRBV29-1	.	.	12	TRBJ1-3	CSVAGPGNTIYF	TGCAGCGTTGCAGGGCCTGGAAACACCATATATTTT
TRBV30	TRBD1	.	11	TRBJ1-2	CAWSDRGGYTF	TGTGCCTGGAGTGACAGGGGTGGCTACACCTTC
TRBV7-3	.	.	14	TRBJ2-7	CASSPHSYSYEQYF	TGTGCCAGCAGCCCTCACTCATACTCCTACGAGCAGTACTTC
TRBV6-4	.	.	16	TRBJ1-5	CASSLLGRVGNQPQHF	TGTGCCAGCAGTCTCCTTGGTCGGGTCGGCAATCAGCCCCAGCATTTT
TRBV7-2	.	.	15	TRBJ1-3	CASSPISRGGNTIYF	TGTGCCAGCAGCCCGATTAGCAGGGGTGGAAACACCATATATTTT
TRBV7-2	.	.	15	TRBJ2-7	CASSLGGTGSYEQYF	TGTGCCAGCAGCTTAGGGGGGACTGGGTCCTACGAGCAGTACTTC
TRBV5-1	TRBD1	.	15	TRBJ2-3	CASSPGQGPTDTQYF	TGCGCCAGCAGTCCCGGACAGGGTCCCACAGATACGCAGTATTTT
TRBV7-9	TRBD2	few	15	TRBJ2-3	CASSFPGLDTDTQYF	TGTGCCAGCAGCTTTCCGGGACTAGATACAGATACGCAGTATTTT
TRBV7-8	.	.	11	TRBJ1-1	CASSEGTEAFF	TGTGCCAGCAGCGAGGGCACTGAAGCTTTCTTT
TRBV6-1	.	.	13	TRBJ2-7	CASSTRQLYEQYF	TGTGCCAGCAGTACAAGACAACTTTACGAGCAGTACTTC
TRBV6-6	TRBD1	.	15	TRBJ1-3	CASSADRGSGNTIYF	TGTGCCAGCAGTGCTGACAGGGGTAGTGGAAACACCATATATTTT
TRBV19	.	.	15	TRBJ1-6	CASGIDSSYNSPLHF	TGTGCCAGTGGTATCGACAGCTCCTATAATTCACCCCTCCACTTT
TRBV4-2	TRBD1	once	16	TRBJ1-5	CASSQANRGGNQPQHF	TGTGCCAGCAGCCAGGCTAACAGGGGGGGCAATCAGCCCCAGCATTTT
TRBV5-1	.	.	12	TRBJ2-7	CASRADSYEQYF	TGCGCCAGCAGAGCCGACAGTTACGAGCAGTACTTC
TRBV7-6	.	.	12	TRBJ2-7	CASSGDLDEQYF	TGTGCCAGCAGCGGGGACTTGGACGAGCAGTACTTC
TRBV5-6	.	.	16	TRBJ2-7	CASSFRGISPTYEQYF	TGTGCCAGCAGCTTCAGAGGAATCTCCCCCACCTACGAGCAGTACTTC
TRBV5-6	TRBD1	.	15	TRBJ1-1	CASSSLTGWNTEAFF	TGTGCCAGCAGCTCACTGACAGGGTGGAACACTGAAGCTTTCTTT
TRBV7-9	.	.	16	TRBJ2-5	CASSLALFGSQETQYF	TGTGCCAGCAGCTTAGCGCTTTTCGGTTCCCAAGAGACCCAGTACTTC
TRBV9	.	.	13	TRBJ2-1	CASSVSPYNEQFF	TGTGCCAGCAGCGTGAGCCCTTACAATGAGCAGTTCTTC
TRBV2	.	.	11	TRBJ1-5	CASGGLGPQHF	TGTGCCAGCGGAGGGTTGGGGCCCCAGCATTTT
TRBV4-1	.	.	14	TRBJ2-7	CASSQADSSYEQYF	TGCGCCAGCAGCCAAGCGGACTCCTCCTACGAGCAGTACTTC
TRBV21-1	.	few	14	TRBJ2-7	CASSPGSISYEQYF	TGTGCCAGCAGTCCCGGGTCCATCTCCTACGAGCAGTACTTC
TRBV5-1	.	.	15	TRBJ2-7	CASSLGAGAPYEQYF	TGCGCCAGCAGCTTAGGTGCGGGGGCTCCCTACGAGCAGTACTTC
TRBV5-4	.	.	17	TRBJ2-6	CASSLDPPRGGANVLTF	TGTGCCAGCAGCTTGGATCCCCCCCGAGGTGGGGCCAACGTCCTGACTTTC
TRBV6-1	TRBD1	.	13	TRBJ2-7	CASTQRGRLEQYF	TGTGCCAGCACCCAAAGGGGGCGTCTGGAGCAGTACTTC
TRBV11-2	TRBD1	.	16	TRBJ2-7	CASSLTQGTGYSEQYF	TGTGCCAGCAGCTTAACGCAGGGGACAGGGTACTCCGAGCAGTACTTC
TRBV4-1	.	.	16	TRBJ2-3	CASSPLQGTSTDTQYF	TGCGCCAGCAGCCCCCTCCAGGGCACTAGCACAGATACGCAGTATTTT
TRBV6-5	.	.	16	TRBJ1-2	CASSYSSTGSNYGYTF	TGTGCCAGCAGTTACTCGAGTACCGGTTCCAACTATGGCTACACCTTC
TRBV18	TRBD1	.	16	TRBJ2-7	CASSSNRDRGSYEQYF	TGTGCCAGCTCATCTAACCGGGACAGGGGTTCCTACGAGCAGTACTTC
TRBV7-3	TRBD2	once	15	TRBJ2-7	CASSLGASGTYEQYF	TGTGCCAGCAGCCTCGGGGCTAGCGGGACCTACGAGCAGTACTTC
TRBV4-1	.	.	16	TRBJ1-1	CASSQDQAVKNTEAFF	TGCGCCAGCAGCCAAGACCAGGCAGTCAAAAACACTGAAGCTTTCTTT
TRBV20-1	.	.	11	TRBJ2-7	CSATRLSEQYF	TGCAGTGCTACGAGGTTAAGCGAGCAGTACTTC
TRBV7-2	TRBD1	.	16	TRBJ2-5	CASSTRGTGAGETQYF	TGTGCCAGCAGCACTAGGGGGACAGGGGCAGGGGAGACCCAGTACTTC
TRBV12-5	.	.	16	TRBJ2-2	CASGLASGFNTGELFF	TGTGCTAGTGGTTTGGCTAGTGGGTTTAACACCGGGGAGCTGTTTTTT
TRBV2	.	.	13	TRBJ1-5	CARGTVSNQPQHF	TGTGCCAGGGGGACTGTGAGCAATCAGCCCCAGCATTTT
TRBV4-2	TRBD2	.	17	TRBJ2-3	CASSQDASGGPTDTQYF	TGTGCCAGCAGCCAAGATGCTAGCGGGGGGCCCACAGATACGCAGTATTTT
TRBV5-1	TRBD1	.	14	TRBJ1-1	CASSLQGGDTEAFF	TGCGCCAGCAGCTTACAGGGGGGGGATACTGAAGCTTTCTTT
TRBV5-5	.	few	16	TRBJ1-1	CASSLTGRGRNTEAFF	TGTGCCAGCAGCTTGACGGGAAGAGGAAGGAACACTGAAGCTTTCTTT
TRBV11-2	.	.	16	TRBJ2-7	CASSLRPQQSSYEQYF	TGTGCCAGCAGCTTAAGACCACAGCAGAGCTCCTACGAGCAGTACTTC
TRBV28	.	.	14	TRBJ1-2	CASSFLLSPYGYTF	TGTGCCAGCAGTTTCTTACTGAGCCCCTATGGCTACACCTTC
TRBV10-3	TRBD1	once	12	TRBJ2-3	CAIGQVTDTQYF	TGTGCCATTGGACAGGTCACAGATACGCAGTATTTT
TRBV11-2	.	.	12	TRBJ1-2	CATRGVNYGYTF	TGTGCCACCCGGGGGGTGAACTATGGCTACACCTTC
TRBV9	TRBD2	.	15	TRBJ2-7	CASSPGLGPSYEQYF	TGTGCCAGCAGCCCCGGACTAGGGCCCTCCTACGAGCAGTACTTC
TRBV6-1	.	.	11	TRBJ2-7	CASTGSYEQYF	TGTGCCAGCACTGGTTCCTACGAGCAGTACTTC
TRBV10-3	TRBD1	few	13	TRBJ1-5	CAIGGQGNQPQHF	TGTGCCATCGGGGGACAGGGCAATCAGCCCCAGCATTTT
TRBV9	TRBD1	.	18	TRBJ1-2	CASSASPGTGVRSYGYTF	TGTGCCAGCAGCGCCTCGCCCGGGACAGGGGTTCGTAGCTATGGCTACACCTTC
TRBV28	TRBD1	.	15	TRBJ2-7	CASSLWGTGTYEQYF	TGTGCCAGCAGTTTATGGGGGACAGGGACCTACGAGCAGTACTTC
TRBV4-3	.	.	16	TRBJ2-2	CASSQLYPSNTGELFF	TGCGCCAGCAGCCAACTCTACCCCTCGAACACCGGGGAGCTGTTTTTT
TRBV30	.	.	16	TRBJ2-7	CAWSVVVDRGIYEQYF	TGTGCCTGGAGTGTAGTTGTCGATAGGGGCATCTACGAGCAGTACTTC
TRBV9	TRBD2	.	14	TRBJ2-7	CASSEGLAGSEQYF	TGTGCCAGCAGCGAGGGACTAGCGGGAAGCGAGCAGTACTTC
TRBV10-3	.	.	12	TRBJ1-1	CASDDRNTEAFF	TGTGCCTCAGACGACAGGAACACTGAAGCTTTCTTT
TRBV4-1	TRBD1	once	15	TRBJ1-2	CASSPTGTGLTGYTF	TGCGCCAGCAGCCCAACCGGGACAGGGTTGACTGGCTACACCTTC
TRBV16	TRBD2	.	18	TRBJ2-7	CASSQTEGLAGALYEQYF	TGTGCCAGCAGCCAGACGGAAGGACTAGCGGGGGCCCTCTACGAGCAGTACTTC
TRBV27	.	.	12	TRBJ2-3	CASSPGQFAQYF	TGTGCCAGCAGTCCAGGACAGTTCGCGCAGTATTTT
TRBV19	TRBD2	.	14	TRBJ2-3	CASSMQGGKDTQYF	TGTGCCAGTAGTATGCAGGGAGGGAAAGATACGCAGTATTTT
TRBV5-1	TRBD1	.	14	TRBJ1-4	CASSPGQGIEKLFF	TGCGCCAGCAGCCCGGGACAGGGAATCGAAAAACTGTTTTTT
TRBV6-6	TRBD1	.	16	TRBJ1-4	CASSTLAGQGSEKLFF	TGTGCCAGCAGTACCCTCGCCGGACAGGGTAGTGAAAAACTGTTTTTT